This T cell receptor beta chain was sequenced during a study of cytomegalovirus exposure and HLA in healthy donors. The wider study: The approximately 120 validation repertoires used the same platform as the roughly 670 first-cohort repertoires, a later analysis reported.

The table came from immunoSEQ multiplex PCR; TCRdb's copy has only in-frame clones and leaves some out. Among roughly 220,000 clones listed, approximately 80% were seen once. A remark on this clone: Antigen specificity is unknown.

Findings of the study overall: The study flagged fewer than 200 TCR beta chains as cytomegalovirus-associated. The classifier, whose performance was assessed in both the original and validation cohorts, reportedly diagnosed cytomegalovirus status with high specificity and sensitivity.

J lost 5 bases, V lost 5 bases, and 6 bases had no gene match. This CDR3 has 14 amino acids. Germline V lookup: CDR1 SGHVS, CDR2 FQNEAQ. The clonotype comes from a woman aged 30 to 39 in good health and CMV-seropositive. The gene calls are TRBV7-8 and TRBJ2-7, with 10 bases matching TRBD1. Input material: PBMCs. The CDR3 region has the DNA TGTGCCAGCAGCCCCGGGACAGGGGCGGACGAGCAGTACTTC. The encoded protein is CASSPGTGADEQYF.